These 10 T cell receptor beta chains were sequenced from one sample in a study of blood T cell repertoires in COVID-19. The assay was immunoSEQ multiplex PCR, and TCRdb's table has in-frame clones only and misses some. The table has a few hundred thousand clones, approximately 93% seen once. The source material was PBMCs or T cells enriched from blood (not recorded which). Every receptor here comes from a middle-aged woman who had been exposed to COVID-19.

This chain connects TRBV5-4 to TRBJ2-1; the D gene is possibly TRBD1 (5 bases). The CDR3 sequence is 16 residues long. Germline V gene sequence: CDR1 SGHNT, CDR2 YYREEE (reference sequence). Trimming cost V 2 bases and J 6 bases, with 18 bases left between them. The CDR3 DNA is TGTGCCAGCAGCTTTAAGTTGGTAAGGCAGGGCAATGAGCAGTTCTTC. This gives the protein CASSFKLVRQGNEQFF.

The V gene is TRBV27, the J gene TRBJ1-5; TRBD1 is a possible D gene (5 bases). Looked up from germline, CDR1 is MNHEY and CDR2 is SMNVEV (reference sequence). V was clipped by 2 bases and J by 6 bases, with 14 bases between them. The CDR3 contains 15 residues. The CDR3 bases are TGTGCCAGCAGTTTAGGTCGTGGAGGGACTCAGCCCCAGCATTTT. Its protein product is CASSLGRGGTQPQHF.

This chain uses TRBV7-6 with TRBJ1-1, with D possibly TRBD1 on 5 matching bases. V lost 4 bases and J lost 5, with 14 bases in between. The CDR3 is 14 residues long. In germline, CDR1 is SGHVS, CDR2 FNYEAQ. CDR3 coding DNA: TGTGCCAGCAGCTCGATACAGGAGGGGACTGAAGCTTTCTTT. Protein: CASSSIQEGTEAFF.

This rearrangement joins TRBV19 to TRBJ1-1; 7 bases match TRBD1. Losses at the gene ends were 4 bases for V and 6 bases for J; bases not matched to a gene: 8. Germline assignment: CDR1 LNHDA and CDR2 SQIVND (reference sequence). This CDR3 spans 14 amino acids. The chain's CDR3 is CASSRGQPQAEAFF. The CDR3 DNA reads as TGTGCCAGTAGTAGGGGACAGCCACAGGCTGAAGCTTTCTTT.

The chain combines TRBV6-2 or TRBV6-3 with TRBJ2-1; 9 nucleotides line up with TRBD2. With 0 bases clipped from V and 1 base from J, the junction kept 7 bases outside the gene matches. The V gene's germline CDR1 is MNHEY and CDR2 SVGEGT. This CDR3 is 18 amino acids long. The CDR3 spells CASSYSISGGNSYNEQFF. CDR3 bases: TGTGCCAGCAGTTACTCGATAAGCGGGGGGAATTCCTACAATGAGCAGTTCTTC.

The chain joins TRBV30 to TRBJ2-3, with 8 bases matching TRBD2. Germline CDR1 GTSNPN, CDR2 SVGIG (reference sequence). This CDR3 is built from 15 residues. The trim removed 1 base at V and 4 bases at J, leaving 7 bases unmatched. Here the CDR3 reads CAWSGAGGGADTQYF. The CDR3 DNA is TGTGCCTGGAGTGGGGCGGGAGGAGGTGCAGATACGCAGTATTTT.

This chain's CDR3 is CASSLAGVITDTQYF. CDR3 DNA sequence: TGTGCCAGCAGTTTAGCGGGAGTGATCACAGATACGCAGTATTTT. This chain joins TRBV27 and TRBJ2-3, with 7 bases that match TRBD2. Germline CDR1 MNHEY, CDR2 SMNVEV (reference sequence). The CDR3 is 15 residues long. Trimming cost V 2 bases and J 2 bases; bases outside gene matches: 4.

This chain links TRBV6-5 with TRBJ2-7, with D possibly matching TRBD1 (5 bases). CDR3 size: 14 residues. The V end was cut by 6 bases, the J end by 2 bases, with 14 bases between. CDR1 is MNHEY, CDR2 SVGAGI, per germline. CDR3 bases: TGTGCCAGCAGGAGCCCGGTGGGGCCCTACGAGCAGTACTTC. Protein: CASRSPVGPYEQYF.

In its sample, this clone was seen a few times. The chain links TRBV24-1 to TRBJ2-3, with TRBD1 matching over 9 bases. Losses at the gene ends were 3 bases for V and 6 bases for J; bases not matched to a gene: 6. Per germline, CDR1 KGHDR and CDR2 SFDVKD. The CDR3 totals 15 residues. The CDR3 sequence: CATSDPGTGRDTQYF. The CDR3 region has the DNA TGTGCCACCAGTGATCCCGGGACAGGGAGGGATACGCAGTATTTT.

The rearrangement joins TRBV7-2 to TRBJ2-3; 7 bases are a match to TRBD2. Germline assignment: CDR1 SGHTA and CDR2 FQGNSA. Losses at the gene ends were 9 bases for V and 1 base for J; bases not matched to a gene: 16. The CDR3 is 17 amino acids. The CDR3 here is CASSPGGGGRGTDTQYF. The CDR3 DNA reads TGTGCCAGTAGCCCTGGCGGCGGGGGACGGGGCACAGATACGCAGTATTTT.